These 17 T cell receptor beta chains originate from one sample sequenced in a study of T cell repertoires in cytomegalovirus infection. These receptors have no known antigen. Each CDR3 protein is one row after TCRdb ran MiXCR on the reads. This sample has approximately 910,000 distinct CDR3 sequences, with around a third found just once. The material was cultured CD8+ T cells from PBMCs, obtained from culture after CMV antigen stimulation. Source of these receptors: a human donor in good health (CMV status not recorded). Some clones in this sample may be carry-over from other donors' samples.

This clonotype came up a few times. The rearrangement uses TRBV6-5 and TRBJ2-1, with 8 bases that match TRBD1. The CDR3 length is 16 residues. The V and J ends lost 0 bases and 6 bases, in that order; junction bases with no gene match: 7. The germline V gene encodes CDR1 MNHEY and CDR2 SVGAGI. DNA of the CDR3: TGTGCCAGCAGTTACTCGTACAGGGGGGAAGGCAATGAGCAGTTCTTC. This gives the protein CASSYSYRGEGNEQFF.

There are a few counts of this clonotype. The chain recombines TRBV12-3 or TRBV12-4 with TRBJ2-3; 11 bases align to TRBD2. The CDR3 runs 15 residues. The trim removed 6 bases at V and 3 bases at J, leaving 5 bases unmatched. CDR3 protein: CASRLSGGATDTQYF. The CDR3 bases are TGTGCCAGCAGGCTTAGCGGGGGGGCGACAGATACGCAGTATTTT.

This chain joins TRBV19 and TRBJ1-5; 8 bases line up with TRBD1. Germline values: CDR1 LNHDA, CDR2 SQIVND (reference sequence). The CDR3 sequence is 17 residues long. The trim removed 5 bases at V and 3 bases at J, leaving 12 bases unmatched. In nucleotides, the CDR3 is TGTGCCAGTAGTCCCACCCCAGGGGGCAATATCAATCAGCCCCAGCATTTT. It specifies CASSPTPGGNINQPQHF. The full variable domain, its missing parts supplied by reference TRBV19 and TRBJ1-5, is DGGITQSPKYLFRKEGQNVTLSCEQNLNHDAMYWYRQDPGQGLRLIYYSQIVNDFQKGDIAEGYSVSREKKESFPLTVTSAQKNPTAFYLCASSPTPGGNINQPQHFGDGTRLSIL.

For this clonotype: A much larger clone sits a single nucleotide away, making a read error possible. The chain couples TRBV7-9 to TRBJ1-2; D not certain. The germline V gene encodes CDR1 SEHNR and CDR2 FQNEAQ (reference sequence). The CDR3 has 14 amino acids. CDR3 DNA: TGTACCAGCAGACCCCCGGCGGAAAACTATGGCTACACCTTC. Its protein product is CTSRPPAENYGYTF.

CDR3 in amino acids: CASSHFTTARGYEQYF. The DNA for the CDR3 is TGTGCCAGCAGTCACTTTACGACAGCCAGAGGCTACGAGCAGTACTTC. The chain links TRBV6-2 or TRBV6-3 to TRBJ2-7, with D possibly being TRBD1 (5 bases). The germline V and J ends were trimmed by 5 bases and 3 bases, with 20 bases remaining between them. CDR1 MNHEY and CDR2 SVGEGT come from the germline V gene. The CDR3 has 16 residues.

Ten or more counts support this clonotype. The rearrangement links TRBV6-1 to TRBJ2-1; 11 positions match TRBD2. The V and J ends lost 5 bases and 8 bases, in that order; junction bases with no gene match: 8. The germline V gene encodes CDR1 MNHNS and CDR2 SASEGT. This CDR3 has 15 amino acids. The CDR3 is CASSPNPGLADEQFF. CDR3 in DNA: TGTGCCAGCAGTCCCAATCCGGGACTAGCGGATGAGCAGTTCTTC.

This sequence joins TRBV6-6 and TRBJ1-4, with 7 bases lining up with TRBD1. Germline V gene data show CDR1 as MNHNY and CDR2 as SVGAGI (reference sequence). The CDR3 is made up of 19 amino acids. J lost 1 base, V lost 7 bases, and 18 bases had no gene match. This CDR3 reads CASTPTQGVGGITNEKLFF. CDR3 coding DNA: TGTGCCAGCACCCCTACCCAGGGGGTAGGGGGGATAACTAATGAAAAACTGTTTTTT.

The sample holds many counts of this clonotype. This chain connects TRBV7-2 to TRBJ2-1; possibly TRBD2 for D (7 bases). Germline V gene sequence: CDR1 SGHTA, CDR2 FQGNSA. V was shortened by 1 base and J by 3 bases, with 19 bases between the two germline ends. The CDR3 consists of 18 residues. The chain's CDR3 is CASSLEGGTSIFYNEQFF. The DNA for the CDR3 is TGTGCCAGCAGCTTAGAGGGGGGGACTTCTATATTCTACAATGAGCAGTTCTTC.

V gene TRBV4-3 combines with J gene TRBJ1-1; no clear D gene. V was trimmed by 0 bases and J by 0 bases, leaving 11 bases between them. From germline, CDR1 is LGHNA and CDR2 YSLEER. This CDR3 is built from 16 residues. The CDR3 DNA sequence: TGCGCCAGCAGCCAAGATCGATACAGCATGAACACTGAAGCTTTCTTT. The encoded protein is CASSQDRYSMNTEAFF.

This clonotype turned up a few times. This chain joins TRBV7-9 and TRBJ1-1; a weak D match, TRBD1 (6 bases). Per germline, CDR1 SEHNR and CDR2 FQNEAQ (reference sequence). V lost 0 bases, J lost 11 bases, and 13 bases lay in between. This CDR3 has 13 amino acids. The CDR3 nucleotides are TGTGCCAGCAGCTTAGCGATTGGGGGGCTCGCTTTCTTT. This sequence encodes CASSLAIGGLAFF.

This clonotype turned up a few times. The chain employs TRBV11-2 and TRBJ1-2; D remains unclear. There are 12 residues in the CDR3. Germline CDR1 and CDR2: SGHAT and FQNNGV. V lost 4 bases, J lost 7 bases, and 10 bases lay in between. The CDR3 coding sequence is TGTGCCAGCAGCTCGGCGCAAGGTGGCTACACCTTC. Translated: CASSSAQGGYTF.

This clonotype was seen more than once but under ten times. The chain couples TRBV5-6 to TRBJ2-3; TRBD2 is a possible D gene (5 bases). With 0 bases removed from V and 1 base from J, the gap between germline ends came to 15 bases. CDR3 length: 17 amino acids. Germline V gene data show CDR1 as SGHDT and CDR2 as YYEEEE. The CDR3 coding sequence is TGTGCCAGCAGCTTGGGGACTCCTTTTCTTCGCACAGATACGCAGTATTTT. Encoded protein: CASSLGTPFLRTDTQYF.

The rearrangement uses TRBV9 and TRBJ2-1; D perhaps matches TRBD2 (6 bases). V was cut by 4 bases and J by 3 bases, with 17 bases left in between. The germline V gene has CDR1 SGDLS and CDR2 YYNGEE. The CDR3 consists of 16 residues. CDR3 in amino acids: CASSLGAGKGYNEQFF. The CDR3 coding sequence is TGTGCCAGCAGCCTTGGGGCGGGGAAGGGCTACAATGAGCAGTTCTTC.

The rearrangement uses TRBV24-1 and TRBJ2-2; the match to TRBD1 covers 10 bases. CDR1 is KGHDR, CDR2 SFDVKD, per germline. The CDR3 is made up of 16 amino acids. Losses at the gene ends were 5 bases for V and 5 bases for J; bases not matched to a gene: 7. The CDR3 spells CATSAAGTGETGELFF. CDR3 bases: TGTGCCACCAGTGCTGCCGGGACAGGGGAGACCGGGGAGCTGTTTTTT.

In this sample, this clonotype turned up a few times. The genes are TRBV5-5 and TRBJ1-1; unclear D gene. From germline, CDR1 is SGHKS and CDR2 YYEKEE (reference sequence). V was pared by 6 bases and J by 6 bases, with 12 bases between. CDR3 size: 12 residues. The CDR3 DNA follows: TGTGCCAGCAACGGACCTGCCCCTGAAGCTTTCTTT. Its translation: CASNGPAPEAFF. Full variable domain (outside the CDR3, taken from reference TRBV5-5 and TRBJ1-1): DAGVTQSPTHLIKTRGQQVTLRCSPISGHKSVSWYQQVLGQGPQFIFQYYEKEERGRGNFPDRFSARQFPNYSSELNVNALLLGDSALYLCASNGPAPEAFFGQGTRLTVV.

The sample holds a few counts of this clonotype. An end of the junction differs from the germline gene, which may be a read error. The J gene is TRBJ2-5, the V gene TRBV7-7; D remains ambiguous. The CDR3 spans 15 residues. Germline assignment: CDR1 SSHAT and CDR2 FNYEAQ (reference sequence). The CDR3 DNA reads as TGTGCTAGCAGCTTCCAACGATCGGACCAAGAGACCCAGTACTTC. The encoded protein is CASSFQRSDQETQYF.

The chain joins TRBV7-9 to TRBJ2-7, with D perhaps matching TRBD2 (5 bases). Germline-derived CDR1 and CDR2 are SEHNR and FQNEAQ (reference sequence). Trimming stripped 5 bases from V and 6 bases from J, with 26 bases between. The CDR3 is 17 residues long. Written as DNA, the CDR3 is TGTGCCAGCAGCCCTCTCACACTAGTGAAAGGAATGGGCGAGCAGTACTTC. Residues: CASSPLTLVKGMGEQYF. The variable domain in full, completed from reference TRBV7-9 and TRBJ2-7, reads DTGVSQNPRHKITKRGQNVTFRCDPISEHNRLYWYRQTLGQGPEFLTYFQNEAQLEKSRLLSDRFSAERPKGSFSTLEIQRTEQGDSAMYLCASSPLTLVKGMGEQYFGPGTRLTVT.